Sequencing of this T cell receptor beta chain was carried out in a study of Graves' ophthalmopathy and Graves' hyperthyroidism (dated by TCRdb to 2017 to 2018). In the study overall: Peripheral blood samples were taken at the time of initial diagnosis, before any treatment was given. A discovery set of 95 to 100 patients (43 ophthalmopathy, about 59 stable hyperthyroidism) was enrolled to explore V-J signatures distinguishing ophthalmopathy from hyperthyroidism. An independent validation cohort comprised under 20 hyperthyroidism patients and 15 to 17 patients who later progressed from hyperthyroidism to ophthalmopathy. In total, 135 blood samples were TCR-sequenced: fewer than 50 ophthalmopathy, 80 or so hyperthyroidism and about 17 hyperthyroidism-to-ophthalmopathy patients. The 100 discovery patients were randomly split 7:3 into training and test sets. The study used signatures of the TCR beta repertoire to tell Graves' ophthalmopathy apart from Graves' hyperthyroidism and to predict which patients would progress to ophthalmopathy. In roughly 6 hyperthyroidism patients, the T-cell repertoires found in thyroid tissue were compared with those found in blood. Once sampling was done, hyperthyroidism patients were given methimazole at a starting dose of 30 mg daily, while ophthalmopathy patients were given high-dose intravenous methylprednisolone.

For repertoire sequencing, the TCR beta CDR3 regions were amplified from RNA transcripts. A first-round RT-PCR used HTBI primers with the Qiagen OneStep RT-PCR kit, followed by a second-round multiplex PCR, size selection and purification. Sequencing of the libraries was carried out on an Illumina HiSeq2000 in paired-end mode with 100 bp reads. The authors' pipeline ran thus. Reads were processed with SOAPnuke, discarding reads with adapters, uncalled bases, mean Phred below 15, or no exact constant-primer or identifier match. COPE v1.2.5 was used to merge the high-quality paired reads. Each unique nucleotide sequence was treated as a clonotype, and MiTCR v1.1 was used to align the clonotypes to the IMGT TRB V, D and J references. Analysis was restricted to V-J combinations with a frequency above 0.0001, which covered roughly 99% of repertoires. A TCR clonal expansion and chaos score per V-J combination was defined as the ratio of F50 clonal expansion to chaos observed in the TCRdist matrix. Welch's t-statistics and random forest were used to narrow the features down to 13 V-J combinations, which were then fed into a naive Bayes classifier. The similarity between thyroid and blood repertoires was quantified using the Morisita-Horn index. TCRdb's own reprocessing of the public reads used fastp at Q25 and MiXCR and kept productive beta chains. Each entry merges the rows of one CDR3 protein and shows their most common DNA and genes. The V and J calls reflect TCRdb's pipeline rather than the authors' work. For this sample the table gives about 400,000 distinct CDR3 sequences, of which about 17% were detected only once. Jointly, the top ten make up roughly 1.5% of the sample.

In its sample, this clonotype was seen many times. The specificity of this receptor is unknown. It has no much larger one-base neighbor in the sample; base qualities were not kept. Ophthalmopathy patients had moderately to severely active disease, Clinical Activity Score of at least 3, NOSPECS grade of at least 4, and disease duration under 3 months. Patients with other autoimmune diseases, uncontrolled infections, pregnancy or lactation were excluded from the study. Clinical symptoms, serum thyroxine, TRAb, thyroid ultrasound and orbital computed tomography were used for diagnosis. Using Ficoll-Paque density gradient centrifugation, PBMCs were isolated from about 9.4 ml of fresh peripheral blood. Trizol reagent was used to extract the total RNA, and its quality was then checked on an Agilent 2100 Bioanalyzer. Beyond this particular receptor, the publication reports: Most expanded thyroid clonotypes with a frequency above 0.001 also appeared in blood, which suggests that blood repertoires may reflect the immune response in the thyroid. The 13-signature model separated ophthalmopathy from stable hyperthyroidism with around 90% sensitivity and 81% to 82% specificity in cross-validation, and 80%/75% in the test set. No statistical method was used to predetermine the sample size, and group allocation was not hidden from the investigators. In validation, the model predicted ophthalmopathy progression with more than 55% sensitivity and 72% to 80% specificity; 12 predicted patients were CT-confirmed with GO in a median of approximately 6.5 months.

The CDR3 measures 17 amino acids from cysteine to phenylalanine. Only CDR3 DNA is held: 51 bases, read in frame from base 1. Between the V and J ends, shortened by 3 bases and 1 base respectively, the junction contains 18 bases. CDR1 is given as MDHEN and CDR2 as SYDVKM, both from the germline V gene. The sample comprised peripheral blood. The source of this sequence is a woman between 18 and 29 years old with Graves' ophthalmopathy. Donor details come from another sample of the same person, matched by shared clones. The rearrangement joined TRBV28 to TRBJ1-1; a tentative D call is TRBD1 (5 bases match). The DNA sequence is given as TGTGCCAGCAGTTTCGAGGCCGCGGGACGGTGGAACACTGAAGCTTTCTTT. Its translation reads: CASSFEAAGRWNTEAFF.